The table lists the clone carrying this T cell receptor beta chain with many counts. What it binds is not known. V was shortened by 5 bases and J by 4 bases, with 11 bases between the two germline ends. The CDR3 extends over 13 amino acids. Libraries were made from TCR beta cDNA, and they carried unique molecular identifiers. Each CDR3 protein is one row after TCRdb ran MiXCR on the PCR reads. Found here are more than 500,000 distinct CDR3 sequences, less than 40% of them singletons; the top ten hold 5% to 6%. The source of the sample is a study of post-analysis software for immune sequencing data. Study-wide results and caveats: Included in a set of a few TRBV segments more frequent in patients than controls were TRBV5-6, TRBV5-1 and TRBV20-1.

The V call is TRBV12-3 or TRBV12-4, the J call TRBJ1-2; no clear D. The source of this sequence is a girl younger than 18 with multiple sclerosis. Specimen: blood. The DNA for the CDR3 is TGTGCCAGCAGTATAGGAGGAAGCTATGGCTACACCTTC. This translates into CASSIGGSYGYTF.